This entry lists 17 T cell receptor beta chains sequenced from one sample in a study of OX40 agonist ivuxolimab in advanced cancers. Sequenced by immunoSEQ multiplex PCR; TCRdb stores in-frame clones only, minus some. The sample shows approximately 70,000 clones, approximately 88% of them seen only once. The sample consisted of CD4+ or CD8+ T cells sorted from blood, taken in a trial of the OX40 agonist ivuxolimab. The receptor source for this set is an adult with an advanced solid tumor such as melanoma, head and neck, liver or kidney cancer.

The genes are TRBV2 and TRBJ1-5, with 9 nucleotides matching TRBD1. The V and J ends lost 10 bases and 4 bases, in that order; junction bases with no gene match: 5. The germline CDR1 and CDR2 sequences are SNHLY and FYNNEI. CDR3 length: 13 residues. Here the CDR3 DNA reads TGTGCCACCCAGGGACAGGGTAATCAGCCCCAGCATTTT. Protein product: CATQGQGNQPQHF.

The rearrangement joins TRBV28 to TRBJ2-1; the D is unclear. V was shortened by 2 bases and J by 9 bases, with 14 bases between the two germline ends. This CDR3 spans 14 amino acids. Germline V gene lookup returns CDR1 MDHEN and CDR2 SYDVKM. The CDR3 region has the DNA TGTGCCAGCAGTTTAGACGGAGTTAACGGTGAGCAGTTCTTC. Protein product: CASSLDGVNGEQFF.

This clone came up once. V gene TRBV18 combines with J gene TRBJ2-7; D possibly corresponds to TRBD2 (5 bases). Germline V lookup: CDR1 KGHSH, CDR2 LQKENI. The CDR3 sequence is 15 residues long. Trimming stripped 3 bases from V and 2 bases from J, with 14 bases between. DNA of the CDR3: TGTGCCAGCTCACCTCGGACTCAGGTAACCTACGAGCAGTACTTC. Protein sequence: CASSPRTQVTYEQYF.

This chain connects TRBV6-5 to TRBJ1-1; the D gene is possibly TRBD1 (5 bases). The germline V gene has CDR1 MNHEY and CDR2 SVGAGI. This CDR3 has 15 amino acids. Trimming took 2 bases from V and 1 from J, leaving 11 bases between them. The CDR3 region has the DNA TGTGCCAGCAGTTACGGGGTCAGGGCGAACACTGAAGCTTTCTTT. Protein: CASSYGVRANTEAFF.

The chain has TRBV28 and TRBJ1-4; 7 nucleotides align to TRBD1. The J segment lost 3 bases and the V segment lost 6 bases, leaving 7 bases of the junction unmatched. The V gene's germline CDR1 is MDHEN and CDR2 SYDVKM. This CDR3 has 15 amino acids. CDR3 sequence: CASSRKGAANEKLFF. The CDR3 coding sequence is TGTGCCAGCAGCCGTAAGGGGGCGGCTAATGAAAAACTGTTTTTT.

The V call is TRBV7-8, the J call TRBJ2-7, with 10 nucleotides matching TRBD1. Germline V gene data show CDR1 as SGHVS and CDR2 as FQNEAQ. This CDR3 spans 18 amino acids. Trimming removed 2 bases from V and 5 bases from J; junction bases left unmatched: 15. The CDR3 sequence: CASSLMGQGLLGLNEQYF. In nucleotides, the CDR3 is TGTGCCAGCAGCTTAATGGGACAGGGGCTCCTTGGCCTTAACGAGCAGTACTTC.

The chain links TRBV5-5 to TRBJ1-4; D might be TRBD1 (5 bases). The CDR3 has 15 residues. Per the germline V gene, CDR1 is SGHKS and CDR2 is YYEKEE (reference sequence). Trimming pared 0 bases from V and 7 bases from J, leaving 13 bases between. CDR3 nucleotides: TGTGCCAGCAGCTTGGCTCAGGGAATAAGTGAAAAACTGTTTTTT. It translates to CASSLAQGISEKLFF.

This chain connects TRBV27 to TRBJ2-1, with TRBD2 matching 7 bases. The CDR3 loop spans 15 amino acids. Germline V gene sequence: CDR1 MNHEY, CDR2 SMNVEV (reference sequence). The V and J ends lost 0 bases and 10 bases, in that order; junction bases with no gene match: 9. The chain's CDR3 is CASSLSRLGGDEQFF. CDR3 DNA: TGTGCCAGCAGTTTATCGAGGTTGGGAGGGGACGAGCAGTTCTTC.

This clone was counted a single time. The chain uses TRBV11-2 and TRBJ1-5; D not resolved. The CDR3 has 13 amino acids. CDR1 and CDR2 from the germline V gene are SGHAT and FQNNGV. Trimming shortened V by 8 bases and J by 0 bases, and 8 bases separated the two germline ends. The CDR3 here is CASAANSNQPQHF. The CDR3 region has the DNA TGTGCCAGCGCGGCCAATAGCAATCAGCCCCAGCATTTT.

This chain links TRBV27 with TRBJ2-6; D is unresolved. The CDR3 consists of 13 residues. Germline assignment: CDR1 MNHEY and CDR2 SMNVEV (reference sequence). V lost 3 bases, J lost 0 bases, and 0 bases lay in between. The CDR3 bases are TGTGCCAGCAGTTTCTCTGGGGCCAACGTCCTGACTTTC. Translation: CASSFSGANVLTF.

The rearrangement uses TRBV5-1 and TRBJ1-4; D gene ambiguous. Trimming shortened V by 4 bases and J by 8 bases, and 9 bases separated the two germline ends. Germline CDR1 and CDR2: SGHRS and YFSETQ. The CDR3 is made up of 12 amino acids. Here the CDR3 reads CASSPEGEKLFF. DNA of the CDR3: TGCGCCAGCAGCCCTGAGGGCGAAAAACTGTTTTTT.

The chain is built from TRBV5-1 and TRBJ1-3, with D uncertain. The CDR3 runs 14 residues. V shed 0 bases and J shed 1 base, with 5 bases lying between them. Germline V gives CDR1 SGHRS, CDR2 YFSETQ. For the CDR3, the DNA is TGCGCCAGCAGCTTGGCGGGGTCTGGAAACACCATATATTTT. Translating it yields CASSLAGSGNTIYF.

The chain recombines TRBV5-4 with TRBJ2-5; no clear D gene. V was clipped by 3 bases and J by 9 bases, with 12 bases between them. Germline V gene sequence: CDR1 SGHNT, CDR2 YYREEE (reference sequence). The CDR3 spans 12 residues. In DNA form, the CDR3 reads TGTGCCAGCAGCTCTGGATTTACGGCCCAGTACTTC. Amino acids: CASSSGFTAQYF.

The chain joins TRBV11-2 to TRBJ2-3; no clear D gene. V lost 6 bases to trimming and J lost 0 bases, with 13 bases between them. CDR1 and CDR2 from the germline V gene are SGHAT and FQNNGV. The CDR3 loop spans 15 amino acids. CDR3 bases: TGTGCCAGCAGTTTCGACTGGGCTAGCACAGATACGCAGTATTTT. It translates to CASSFDWASTDTQYF.

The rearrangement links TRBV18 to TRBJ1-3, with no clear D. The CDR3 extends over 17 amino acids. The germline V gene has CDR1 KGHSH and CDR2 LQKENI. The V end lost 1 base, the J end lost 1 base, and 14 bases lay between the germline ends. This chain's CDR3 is CASSPQEGVRSGNTIYF. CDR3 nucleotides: TGTGCCAGCTCACCACAGGAGGGAGTCCGGTCTGGAAACACCATATATTTT.

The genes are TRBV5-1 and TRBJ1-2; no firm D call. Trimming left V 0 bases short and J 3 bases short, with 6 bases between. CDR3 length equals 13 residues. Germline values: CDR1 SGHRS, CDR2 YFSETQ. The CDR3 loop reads CASSLGTDYGYTF. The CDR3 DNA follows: TGCGCCAGCAGCTTGGGTACAGACTATGGCTACACCTTC.

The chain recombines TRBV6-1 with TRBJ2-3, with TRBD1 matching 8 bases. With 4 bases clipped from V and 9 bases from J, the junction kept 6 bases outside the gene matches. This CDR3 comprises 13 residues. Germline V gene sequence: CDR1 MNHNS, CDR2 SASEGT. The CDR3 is CASSARDRLTQYF. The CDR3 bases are TGTGCCAGCAGTGCCCGGGACAGGTTAACGCAGTATTTT.